This passage covers 19 T cell receptor beta chains from one sample sequenced in a study of T-cell memory formation after mild COVID-19. TCRdb processed the 5' RACE reads anew with MiXCR; each CDR3 protein has one entry. This sample has about 49,000 distinct CDR3 sequences, with about 7% found just once. The sequenced material came from PBMCs or a T cell subset sorted from them (not recorded which). These receptor sequences come from a man younger than 35 who had mild COVID-19 (a few samples of this study predate the infection). Cell type and time point are not known.

The chain has TRBV7-2 and TRBJ2-2, with D uncertain. V shed 3 bases and J shed 1 base, with 6 bases lying between them. Germline V gene lookup returns CDR1 SGHTA and CDR2 FQGNSA. This CDR3 is built from 14 residues. The CDR3 sequence: CASSFRRNTGELFF. CDR3 coding DNA: TGTGCCAGCAGCTTTAGAAGGAACACCGGGGAGCTGTTTTTT.

The V gene is TRBV20-1, the J gene TRBJ1-1, with D uncertain. The CDR3 runs to 13 residues. Trimming shortened V by 3 bases and J by 3 bases, and 11 bases separated the two germline ends. CDR1 is DFQATT and CDR2 is SNEGSKA in the germline V gene (reference sequence). CDR3 nucleotide sequence: TGCAGTGCTAGGGAAGACCGGTACACTGAAGCTTTCTTT. Translated: CSAREDRYTEAFF.

The chain couples TRBV7-2 to TRBJ1-3; D is ambiguous. V was pared by 4 bases and J by 0 bases, with 4 bases between. There are 13 residues in the CDR3. The germline V gene has CDR1 SGHTA and CDR2 FQGNSA. CDR3 region: CASSSISGNTIYF. The CDR3 DNA reads TGTGCCAGCAGCTCAATCTCTGGAAACACCATATATTTT.

This chain joins TRBV21-1 and TRBJ2-3; the D call TRBD2 from the table was never checked on the DNA. TRBV21-1 is shown as a pseudogene. The CDR3 has 16 amino acids. CDR3 bases: TGTGCCAGCAGCAAAGAACGGAGCACTGCACAGCGGACGCAGTATTTT. This gives the protein CASSKERSTAQRTQYF.

The chain uses TRBV12-3 or TRBV12-4 and TRBJ1-1; D unresolved. Trimming removed 2 bases at V and 0 bases at J, with 10 bases between. The length of the CDR3 is 15 residues. CDR3 in amino acids: CASSLWVAMNTEAFF. In nucleotides, the CDR3 is TGTGCCAGCAGTTTATGGGTCGCGATGAACACTGAAGCTTTCTTT.

The V gene is TRBV4-2, the J gene TRBJ2-5; 12 positions match TRBD2. CDR1 is LGHNA, CDR2 YNFKEQ, per germline. The ends lost 0 bases at V and 5 bases at J; junction bases unmatched: 4. CDR3 length: 16 amino acids. The CDR3 loop reads CASSQEGTSGLETQYF. In DNA form, the CDR3 reads TGTGCCAGCAGCCAAGAAGGGACTAGCGGGTTGGAGACCCAGTACTTC.

The CDR3 sequence is CASSLGAYTEAFF. The CDR3 DNA reads as TGTGCCAGCAGCTTAGGTGCTTACACTGAAGCTTTCTTT. The V gene is TRBV11-3, the J gene TRBJ1-1; no definite D call. V lost 1 base to trimming and J lost 3 bases, with 6 bases between them. This CDR3 region has 13 residues. In germline, CDR1 is SGHNT, CDR2 YENEEA.

This clonotype has ten or more counts. The chain has TRBV4-3 and TRBJ1-2, with D tentatively TRBD1 (5 bases). The germline V gene encodes CDR1 LGHNA and CDR2 YSLEER. CDR3 length: 13 amino acids. V shed 4 bases and J shed 8 bases, with 14 bases lying between them. The DNA of the CDR3 is TGCGCCAGCAGCCCCCGGAGGGGCGACGGCTACACCTTC. It specifies CASSPRRGDGYTF.

The chain combines TRBV12-3 or TRBV12-4 with TRBJ1-5, with D unresolved. With 4 bases removed from V and 5 bases from J, the gap between germline ends came to 12 bases. This CDR3 spans 14 amino acids. The chain's CDR3 is CASSSVLRDQPQHF. CDR3 DNA: TGTGCCAGCAGTTCGGTCCTACGGGATCAGCCCCAGCATTTT.

The chain joins TRBV6-1 to TRBJ1-1, with D possibly TRBD1 on 5 matching bases. Trimming shortened V by 4 bases and J by 4 bases, and 10 bases separated the two germline ends. Germline CDR1 is MNHNS and CDR2 is SASEGT. CDR3 size: 13 residues. CDR3 nucleotides: TGTGCCAGCAGTGTGCACAGGAGCACTGAAGCTTTCTTT. Amino acids: CASSVHRSTEAFF.

The V and J genes are TRBV6-5 and TRBJ1-2; D is undetermined. Germline CDR1 reads MNHEY; CDR2 reads SVGAGI. The V end was cut by 6 bases, the J end by 6 bases, with 14 bases between. The CDR3 sequence is 13 residues long. The CDR3 here is CASRPSGGDGYTF. DNA for the CDR3: TGTGCCAGCAGGCCTTCCGGTGGGGATGGCTACACCTTC.

This clonotype was seen ten or more times. V and J are TRBV20-1 and TRBJ2-5; tentative D call: TRBD1 (5 bases). CDR1 and CDR2 from the germline V gene are DFQATT and SNEGSKA (reference sequence). Trimming stripped 7 bases from V and 5 bases from J, with 14 bases between. The CDR3 extends over 12 amino acids. The CDR3 sequence is CSVPSAGETQYF. DNA for the CDR3: TGCAGTGTCCCCTCGGCAGGGGAGACCCAGTACTTC.

This clonotype came up many times. Germline is not matched at one junction end, which may reflect a read error. The chain links TRBV7-9 to TRBJ2-5; 12 bases match TRBD2. Per germline, CDR1 SEHNR and CDR2 FQNEAQ (reference sequence). The CDR3 length is 14 residues. CDR3 sequence reads: CASSLAGGSETQYF. The CDR3 coding sequence is TGTGCCAGCAGCCTAGCGGGGGGGTCAGAGACCCAGTACTTC.

This clonotype has just a few counts. The V call is TRBV4-3, the J call TRBJ1-2; TRBD1 is a possible D gene (6 bases). The CDR3 length is 14 residues. Trimming took 4 bases from V and 2 from J, leaving 11 bases between them. Germline V lookup: CDR1 LGHNA, CDR2 YSLEER. The CDR3: CASSPRGGNYGYTF. CDR3 nucleotides: TGCGCCAGCAGCCCGAGGGGGGGGAACTATGGCTACACCTTC.

The chain recombines TRBV7-9 with TRBJ1-5, with 9 bases aligning to TRBD1. Germline CDR1 SEHNR, CDR2 FQNEAQ (reference sequence). This CDR3 comprises 17 residues. The V and J ends lost 5 bases and 2 bases, in that order; junction bases with no gene match: 10. The DNA of the CDR3 is TGTGCCAGCAGCACCGTCACAGGGGGCCGAGGCAATCAGCCCCAGCATTTT. Residues: CASSTVTGGRGNQPQHF.

This clonotype was found a few times. The genes are TRBV9 and TRBJ1-1; D is possibly TRBD1 (5 bases). The CDR3 runs 15 residues. Germline CDR1 SGDLS, CDR2 YYNGEE. With 4 bases removed from V and 4 bases from J, the gap between germline ends came to 17 bases. This CDR3 reads CASSPSVGLGTEAFF. The CDR3, as DNA: TGTGCCAGCAGCCCTAGTGTGGGGCTGGGCACTGAAGCTTTCTTT.

This clonotype has ten or more counts. The chain employs TRBV30 and TRBJ2-7; tentatively, D is TRBD1 or TRBD2 (5 bases each). In germline, CDR1 is GTSNPN, CDR2 SVGIG (reference sequence). Deletions cut 6 bases from V and 1 base from J, with 13 bases between. This CDR3 region has 13 residues. CDR3 in DNA: TGTGCCTGTCACCGGGACGGATCCTACGAGCAGTACTTC. It translates to CACHRDGSYEQYF.

This clonotype turned up a few times. The chain has TRBV20-1 and TRBJ2-6; D uncertain. In germline, CDR1 is DFQATT, CDR2 SNEGSKA (reference sequence). The CDR3 runs to 14 residues. V lost 3 bases to trimming and J lost 2 bases, with 8 bases between them. Here the CDR3 DNA reads TGCAGTGCTAGCGTGGCTACTGGGGCCAACGTCCTGACTTTC. Translated: CSASVATGANVLTF.

This clonotype was counted between two and nine times. The chain combines TRBV20-1 with TRBJ2-5; the D call may be TRBD1 or TRBD2 (5 bases each). The CDR3 consists of 12 residues. The V gene's germline CDR1 is DFQATT and CDR2 SNEGSKA (reference sequence). The V end was cut by 3 bases, the J end by 5 bases, with 10 bases between. The DNA for the CDR3 is TGCAGTGCTAGGTCGGGGCGGGAGACCCAGTACTTC. This gives the protein CSARSGRETQYF.